Below, 7 T cell receptor beta chains from the same sample are listed, as sequenced in a study of monozygotic twins with inflammatory bowel disease (dated by TCRdb to the late 2010s). Library generation was performed with 5' RACE. The data were produced on an Illumina HiSeq 2500. Each CDR3 protein sequence appears as one entry after TCRdb reprocessed the reads, and no DNA is included. This sample's listing comprises tens of thousands of distinct CDR3 sequences. 5% to 6.5% of the sample lies in the top ten. Sequences were obtained from blood. The receptors derive from a human donor with ulcerative colitis or Crohn's disease, or a healthy co-twin of an affected twin (not recorded which).

The rearrangement joins TRBV28 to TRBJ1-4. This CDR3 has 11 amino acids. CDR1 and CDR2 (germline): MDHEN, SYDVKM. This CDR3 is CASSFLEKLFF.

V and J are TRBV7-8 and TRBJ2-7; lacking DNA, the TRBD1 call made by TCRdb goes unchecked. Germline assignment: CDR1 SGHVS and CDR2 FQNEAQ. The CDR3 is made up of 15 amino acids. The CDR3 spells CASSESGTGGAEQYF. Based on the CDR3 plus reference TRBV7-8 and TRBJ2-7, the full variable domain is GAGVSQSPRYKVAKRGQDVALRCDPISGHVSLFWYQQALGQGPEFLTYFQNEAQLDKSGLPSDRFFAERPEGSVSTLKIQRTQQEDSAVYLCASSESGTGGAEQYFGPGTRLTVT.

The chain links TRBV4-1 to TRBJ2-1; TCRdb proposes TRBD1, but this gene call is untestable without DNA. This CDR3 has 16 residues. Germline V gene sequence: CDR1 MGHRA, CDR2 YSYEKL. The CDR3 sequence: CASSQDRGAQGPEQFF.

The chain links TRBV24-1 to TRBJ2-1; TCRdb designates TRBD2, a call that cannot be tested without DNA. Germline V CDR1 and CDR2: KGHDR, SFDVKD. The CDR3 extends over 15 amino acids. CDR3 loop: CATSGLAGGNNEQFF.

The chain uses TRBV7-8 and TRBJ1-2; absent DNA, TCRdb's TRBD1 call cannot be checked. The CDR3 contains 15 residues. CDR1 is SGHVS, CDR2 FQNEAQ, per germline. The CDR3 is CASSSQGSLNYGYTF.

The chain joins TRBV24-1 to TRBJ2-2. Per the germline V gene, CDR1 is KGHDR and CDR2 is SFDVKD. The CDR3 totals 16 residues. CDR3 residues: CATSDSQIWNTGELFF.

The chain carries TRBV5-1 and TRBJ1-1. The germline V gene encodes CDR1 SGHRS and CDR2 YFSETQ. CDR3 size: 13 residues. This CDR3 reads CASSVEGNTEAFF.